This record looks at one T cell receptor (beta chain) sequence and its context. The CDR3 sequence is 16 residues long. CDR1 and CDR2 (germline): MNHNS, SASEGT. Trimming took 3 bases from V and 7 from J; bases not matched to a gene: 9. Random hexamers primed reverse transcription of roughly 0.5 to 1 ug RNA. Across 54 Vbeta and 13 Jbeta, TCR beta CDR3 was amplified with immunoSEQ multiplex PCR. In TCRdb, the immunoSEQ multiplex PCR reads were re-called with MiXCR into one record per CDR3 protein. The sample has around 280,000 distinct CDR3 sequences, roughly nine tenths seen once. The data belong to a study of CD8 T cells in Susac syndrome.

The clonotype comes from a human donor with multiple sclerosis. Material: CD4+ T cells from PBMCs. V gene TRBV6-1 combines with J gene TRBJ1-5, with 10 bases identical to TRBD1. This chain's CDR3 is CASSDPGQGSGQPQHF. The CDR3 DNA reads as TGTGCCAGCAGTGATCCGGGACAGGGGTCGGGGCAGCCCCAGCATTTT.